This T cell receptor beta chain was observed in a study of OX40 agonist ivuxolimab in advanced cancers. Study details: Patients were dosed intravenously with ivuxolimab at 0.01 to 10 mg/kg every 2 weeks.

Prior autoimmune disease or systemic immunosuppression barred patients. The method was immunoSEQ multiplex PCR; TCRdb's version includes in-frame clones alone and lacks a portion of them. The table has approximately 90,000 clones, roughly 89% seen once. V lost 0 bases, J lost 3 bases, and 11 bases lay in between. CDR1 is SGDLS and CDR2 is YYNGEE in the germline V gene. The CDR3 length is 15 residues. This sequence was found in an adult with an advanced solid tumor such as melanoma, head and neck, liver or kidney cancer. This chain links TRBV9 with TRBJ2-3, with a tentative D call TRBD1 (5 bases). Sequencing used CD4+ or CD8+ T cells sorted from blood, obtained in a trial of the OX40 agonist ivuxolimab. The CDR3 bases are TGTGCCAGCAGCGTAGGGGGCGACCAAACAGATACGCAGTATTTT. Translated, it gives CASSVGGDQTDTQYF.